These 29 T cell receptor beta chains came from one sample sequenced in a study of blood T cell repertoires in COVID-19. The assay was immunoSEQ multiplex PCR, and TCRdb's table has in-frame clones only and misses some. Of a few hundred thousand clones in the sample, around 90% were seen once. The specimen sequenced was PBMCs or T cells enriched from blood (not recorded which). These receptors were obtained from a man between 25 and 39 years old who had recovered from COVID-19.

The chain has TRBV3-1 (or the pseudogene TRBV3-2) and TRBJ2-5, with D possibly being TRBD2 (6 bases). The CDR3 has 15 residues. CDR1 LGHDT and CDR2 YNNKEL come from the germline V gene (reference sequence). V was clipped by 4 bases and J by 1 base, with 13 bases between them. This chain's CDR3 is CASSPTTSPQETQYF. In DNA form, the CDR3 reads TGTGCCAGCAGCCCAACGACTAGTCCCCAAGAGACCCAGTACTTC.

The V gene is TRBV29-1, the J gene TRBJ1-1, with D unresolved. V was trimmed by 4 bases and J by 5 bases, leaving 5 bases between them. Germline CDR1 and CDR2: SQVTM and ANQGSEA. This CDR3 contains 10 residues. CDR3 nucleotides: TGCAGCGTTGTATTAACTGAAGCTTTCTTT. Translated: CSVVLTEAFF. Full variable domain (remainder filled in from reference TRBV29-1 and TRBJ1-1): SAVISQKPSRDICQRGTSLTIQCQVDSQVTMMFWYRQQPGQSLTLIATANQGSEATYESGFVIDKFPISRPNLTFSTLTVSNMSPEDSSIYLCSVVLTEAFFGQGTRLTVV.

This sequence joins TRBV11-2 and TRBJ1-3, with no clear D. Germline values: CDR1 SGHAT, CDR2 FQNNGV. The ends were cut back, 5 bases at V and 6 bases at J, with 8 bases in the middle. The length of the CDR3 is 12 residues. This chain's CDR3 is CASSRPVNTIYF. The CDR3 DNA follows: TGTGCCAGCAGCCGCCCAGTAAACACCATATATTTT.

The chain employs TRBV7-9 and TRBJ2-1; 9 nucleotides agree with TRBD2. The V and J ends lost 0 bases and 7 bases, in that order; junction bases with no gene match: 10. CDR1 and CDR2 (germline): SEHNR, FQNEAQ (reference sequence). This CDR3 has 17 residues. In DNA, the CDR3 is TGTGCCAGCAGCTTAGCGGCTAGCGGGAAGAACATGAATGAGCAGTTCTTC. It specifies CASSLAASGKNMNEQFF. Using reference TRBV7-9 and TRBJ2-1 for the parts outside the CDR3, the full variable domain is DTGVSQNPRHKITKRGQNVTFRCDPISEHNRLYWYRQTLGQGPEFLTYFQNEAQLEKSRLLSDRFSAERPKGSFSTLEIQRTEQGDSAMYLCASSLAASGKNMNEQFFGPGTRLTVL.

The J gene is TRBJ2-7, the V gene TRBV4-3, with 10 bases lining up with TRBD1. With V trimmed by 3 bases and J by 1 base, 6 bases remained unmatched. The germline V gene encodes CDR1 LGHNA and CDR2 YSLEER. The CDR3 has 16 amino acids. CDR3 sequence (DNA): TGCGCCAGCAGCCACTCACGGGACAGGGGTTCCTACGAGCAGTACTTC. It encodes CASSHSRDRGSYEQYF.

The chain combines TRBV27 with TRBJ1-5; tentative D call: TRBD1 (5 bases). Looked up from germline, CDR1 is MNHEY and CDR2 is SMNVEV (reference sequence). CDR3 length: 12 amino acids. Trimming cost V 8 bases and J 6 bases, with 11 bases left between them. The CDR3 spells CASRGSGQPQHF. The DNA of the CDR3 is TGTGCCAGCCGGGGGTCAGGTCAGCCCCAGCATTTT.

The table lists this clone with a count of one. The chain is built from TRBV6-5 and TRBJ1-2, with TRBD1 identical over 9 bases. Per germline, CDR1 MNHEY and CDR2 SVGAGI. Unmatched junction bases numbered 12, after V lost 3 bases and J lost 13 bases. CDR3 length: 14 amino acids. Written as DNA, the CDR3 is TGTGCCAGCAGTTATCAGGGACAGGGTACGTCCCTCACCTTC. It is translated as CASSYQGQGTSLTF.

The V gene is TRBV29-1, the J gene TRBJ2-3; 9 bases align to TRBD2. With 7 bases clipped from V and 6 bases from J, the junction kept 5 bases outside the gene matches. The CDR3 runs 12 residues. CDR1 is SQVTM, CDR2 ANQGSEA, per germline. The CDR3 region is CSDSGGLDTQYF. The CDR3 DNA follows: TGCAGCGATAGCGGGGGATTGGATACGCAGTATTTT.

The chain joins TRBV27 to TRBJ1-5; D not resolved. The germline V gene encodes CDR1 MNHEY and CDR2 SMNVEV (reference sequence). This CDR3 has 14 amino acids. Trimming pared 7 bases from V and 0 bases from J, leaving 10 bases between. The CDR3 bases are TGTGCCAGCAAACTGTCGTATAGCAATCAGCCCCAGCATTTT. Its translation is CASKLSYSNQPQHF.

V usage is TRBV3-1 (or the pseudogene TRBV3-2) and J usage is TRBJ2-5, with 8 nucleotides matching TRBD1. The CDR3 consists of 16 residues. Germline V CDR1 and CDR2: LGHDT, YNNKEL (reference sequence). The junction had 9 bases not matched to a gene; V was cut back by 1 base and J by 5 bases. The CDR3 sequence is CASSQGFGQGRETQYF. In nucleotides, the CDR3 is TGTGCCAGCAGCCAAGGTTTCGGACAGGGCAGGGAGACCCAGTACTTC.

The chain links TRBV15 to TRBJ2-1; 10 bases map to TRBD1. The ends lost 8 bases at V and 5 bases at J; junction bases unmatched: 18. Germline CDR1 and CDR2: LNHNV and YYDKDF (reference sequence). The CDR3 extends over 18 amino acids. The CDR3 loop reads CATYKGTGVSGENNEQFF. In nucleotides, the CDR3 is TGTGCCACCTATAAGGGGACAGGGGTCTCGGGGGAGAACAATGAGCAGTTCTTC.

The rearrangement uses TRBV25-1 and TRBJ1-6, with D hard to call. Trimming removed 4 bases at V and 0 bases at J, with 13 bases between. CDR1 and CDR2 from the germline V gene are MGHDK and SYGVNS. This CDR3 comprises 17 residues. For the CDR3, the DNA is TGTGCCAGCAGTGGACGCTCGGGGAGCTCCTATAATTCACCCCTCCACTTT. Translation: CASSGRSGSSYNSPLHF.

This clone was picked up a small number of times. The chain joins TRBV10-3 to TRBJ2-7, with 9 nucleotides matching TRBD2. CDR3 length equals 13 residues. From germline, CDR1 is ENHRY and CDR2 SYGVKD. V was clipped by 4 bases and J by 2 bases; unmatched bases: 0. The CDR3 coding sequence is TGTGCCATCAGTGGCGGGAGGGCCTACGAGCAGTACTTC. It encodes CAISGGRAYEQYF.

The V and J genes are TRBV7-8 and TRBJ2-7; 7 bases fit TRBD2. This CDR3 region has 15 residues. J gave up 3 bases and V 5 bases, and 10 bases lay outside the gene matches. Germline lookup yields CDR1 SGHVS and CDR2 FQNEAQ. CDR3 bases: TGTGCCAGCAGCCGAGGACTAGAGGTTTTCTACGAGCAGTACTTC. Its translation is CASSRGLEVFYEQYF.

The rearrangement links TRBV5-1 to TRBJ1-2; D is uncertain. The germline V gene encodes CDR1 SGHRS and CDR2 YFSETQ. Trimming removed 0 bases at V and 4 bases at J, with 13 bases between. CDR3 length: 15 residues. CDR3 coding DNA: TGCGCCAGCAGCTTGGTCACGGGATCGGGCTATGGCTACACCTTC. Translated, it gives CASSLVTGSGYGYTF. Variable domain in full (rest from reference TRBV5-1 and TRBJ1-2): KAGVTQTPRYLIKTRGQQVTLSCSPISGHRSVSWYQQTPGQGLQFLFEYFSETQRNKGNFPGRFSGRQFSNSRSEMNVSTLELGDSALYLCASSLVTGSGYGYTFGSGTRLTVV.

This rearrangement joins TRBV6-2 or TRBV6-3 to TRBJ2-2; 7 bases are a match to TRBD2. In germline, CDR1 is MNHEY, CDR2 SVGEGT. The CDR3 loop spans 13 amino acids. The ends lost 5 bases at V and 5 bases at J; junction bases unmatched: 2. CDR3 bases: TGTGCCAGCAGTATTAGCGGGACCGGGGAGCTGTTTTTT. Translating it yields CASSISGTGELFF.

This chain's CDR3 is CASRKGVQAAEYF. The CDR3 DNA sequence: TGTGCCAGCAGAAAAGGGGTACAGGCTGCAGAGTACTTC. The J gene is TRBJ2-5, the V gene TRBV28; D might be TRBD1 (5 bases). Germline lookup yields CDR1 MDHEN and CDR2 SYDVKM. This CDR3 region has 13 residues. Trimming removed 6 bases from V and 12 bases from J, with 20 bases in between.

The chain recombines TRBV28 with TRBJ2-7; weak D call: TRBD2 (7 bases). CDR3 length: 13 residues. V dropped 9 bases and J dropped 4 bases, with 16 bases sitting between them. Germline values: CDR1 MDHEN, CDR2 SYDVKM. CDR3 nucleotide sequence: TGTGCCAGTTCGGGGGGCCCCCGGTACGAGCAGTACTTC. Its translation is CASSGGPRYEQYF.

The rearrangement uses TRBV7-9 and TRBJ1-6; D is uncertain. With 4 bases removed from V and 7 bases from J, the gap between germline ends came to 8 bases. The length of the CDR3 is 13 residues. CDR1 and CDR2 (germline): SEHNR, FQNEAQ (reference sequence). CDR3 in DNA: TGTGCCAGCAGCTCAAGCGCGAATTCACCCCTCCACTTT. It specifies CASSSSANSPLHF. Looking up the rest from reference TRBV7-9 and TRBJ1-6 gives the full variable domain: DTGVSQNPRHKITKRGQNVTFRCDPISEHNRLYWYRQTLGQGPEFLTYFQNEAQLEKSRLLSDRFSAERPKGSFSTLEIQRTEQGDSAMYLCASSSSANSPLHFGNGTRLTVT.

The chain employs TRBV9 and TRBJ2-2; the D gene is possibly TRBD1 (5 bases). Deletions cut 4 bases from V and 0 bases from J, with 16 bases between. The CDR3 runs to 17 residues. Germline V gene lookup returns CDR1 SGDLS and CDR2 YYNGEE. CDR3 sequence: CASSLPLQGANTGELFF. As DNA, the CDR3 is TGTGCCAGCAGCCTACCTCTGCAGGGTGCGAACACCGGGGAGCTGTTTTTT.

The rearrangement links TRBV5-8 to TRBJ2-7; D is unclear. The germline V gene has CDR1 SGHTS and CDR2 YDEGEE. V gave up 1 base and J gave up 7 bases, with 15 bases separating them. This CDR3 spans 14 amino acids. CDR3 DNA: TGTGCCAGCAGCTTGCACCTACCATCGGGTGAGCAGTACTTC. Its protein is CASSLHLPSGEQYF.

The rearrangement joins TRBV24-1 to TRBJ2-7; 11 nucleotides line up with TRBD1. Unmatched junction bases numbered 3, after V lost 1 base and J lost 2 bases. This CDR3 has 16 residues. Germline CDR1 is KGHDR and CDR2 is SFDVKD. The CDR3: CATSDFRTGGPYEQYF. The CDR3 nucleotides are TGTGCCACCAGTGATTTCCGGACAGGGGGCCCCTACGAGCAGTACTTC.

V and J are TRBV5-1 and TRBJ1-6, with D uncertain. Looked up from germline, CDR1 is SGHRS and CDR2 is YFSETQ. The CDR3 is 16 residues long. V shed 4 bases and J shed 9 bases, with 20 bases lying between them. The CDR3 region has the DNA TGCGCCAGCAGCGATCAGGATCGGTCGCTTTTTTCACCCCTCCACTTT. Its protein is CASSDQDRSLFSPLHF.

The chain carries TRBV6-5 and TRBJ1-1, with D hard to call. Trimming stripped 2 bases from V and 1 base from J, with 8 bases between. CDR1 is MNHEY and CDR2 is SVGAGI in the germline V gene. The CDR3 has 14 amino acids. DNA of the CDR3: TGTGCCAGCAGTTACATGGAGGAGAACACTGAAGCTTTCTTT. Protein sequence: CASSYMEENTEAFF.

CDR3 coding DNA: TGTGCCAGCAGCTTGTACAGCGGGGGGGCCCTTGAGCAGTTCTTC. Protein product: CASSLYSGGALEQFF. This chain joins TRBV5-6 and TRBJ2-1; 10 bases align to TRBD2. Unmatched junction bases numbered 7, after V lost 1 base and J lost 9 bases. CDR3 length equals 15 residues. Per the germline V gene, CDR1 is SGHDT and CDR2 is YYEEEE. Full variable domain (missing parts from reference TRBV5-6 and TRBJ2-1): DAGVTQSPTHLIKTRGQQVTLRCSPKSGHDTVSWYQQALGQGPQFIFQYYEEEERQRGNFPDRFSGHQFPNYSSELNVNALLLGDSALYLCASSLYSGGALEQFFGPGTRLTVL.

In its sample, this clone was seen once. The V call is TRBV19, the J call TRBJ2-3, with 7 nucleotides matching TRBD2. Losses at the gene ends were 5 bases for V and 6 bases for J; bases not matched to a gene: 11. CDR3 length: 15 residues. Germline V gene data show CDR1 as LNHDA and CDR2 as SQIVND (reference sequence). Here the CDR3 reads CASSPQVAGPDTQYF. CDR3 sequence (DNA): TGTGCCAGTAGTCCTCAGGTAGCGGGCCCCGATACGCAGTATTTT. Variable domain in full (rest from reference TRBV19 and TRBJ2-3): DGGITQSPKYLFRKEGQNVTLSCEQNLNHDAMYWYRQDPGQGLRLIYYSQIVNDFQKGDIAEGYSVSREKKESFPLTVTSAQKNPTAFYLCASSPQVAGPDTQYFGPGTRLTVL.

The gene calls are TRBV5-6 and TRBJ1-3; the D gene is possibly TRBD1 (6 bases). Trimming took off 5 bases at V and 0 bases at J, with 9 bases between the two ends. The CDR3 consists of 14 residues. Germline CDR1 and CDR2: SGHDT and YYEEEE. This chain's CDR3 is CASSRTVSGNTIYF. CDR3 nucleotide sequence: TGTGCCAGCAGTCGGACAGTCTCTGGAAACACCATATATTTT.

J is TRBJ2-4 and V is TRBV5-1; no clear D. CDR3 length equals 19 residues. Looked up from germline, CDR1 is SGHRS and CDR2 is YFSETQ. Trimming left V 0 bases short and J 0 bases short, with 19 bases between. CDR3 protein: CASSLAPTRSSLAKNIQYF. The CDR3 region has the DNA TGCGCCAGCAGCTTGGCCCCGACAAGGTCGAGTTTAGCCAAAAACATTCAGTACTTC.

The CDR3 here is CATSRARGSIDEQYF. The CDR3 region has the DNA TGTGCCACCAGCAGAGCCAGGGGGTCTATCGACGAGCAGTACTTC. V gene TRBV15 combines with J gene TRBJ2-7; 7 bases match TRBD1. The CDR3 totals 15 residues. Per the germline V gene, CDR1 is LNHNV and CDR2 is YYDKDF (reference sequence). Losses at the gene ends were 1 base for V and 5 bases for J; bases not matched to a gene: 8.